Each of the 28 T cell receptor beta chains below was sequenced from the same sample in a study of human T cells and chemical hapten exposure (TCRdb year 2021). What this sample's time point label stands for: patch test 1, 2 weeks after DPC sensitization. The intended sense of this specimen's treatment or condition label: therapeutic diphenylcyclopropenone sensitization with weekly scalp DPC. The library was obtained by RACE. Sequencing used a NextSeq 500. The public reads were quality trimmed at Q25 with fastp and then assembled into clones with MiXCR by TCRdb, keeping productive beta chains. Under each unique CDR3 protein, matching rows form one entry showing the most common genes and DNA. Present in this sample are some 120,000 distinct CDR3 sequences, about 12% of which were seen just once. The ten biggest clones cover approximately 1.4% of the sample. The sample here was whole blood, taken in connection with sensitization to the hapten diphenylcyclopropenone (DPC). These receptors all come from a woman between 45 and 60 years old with alopecia areata. Some clones in this sample may be carry-over from other donors' samples.

In its sample, this clonotype was seen many times. The V gene is TRBV12-3 or TRBV12-4, the J gene TRBJ2-3; 9 bases agree with TRBD2. CDR3 size: 15 residues. V was clipped by 2 bases and J by 6 bases; unmatched bases: 6. CDR3 residues: CASSLLAGFGDTQYF. Here the CDR3 DNA reads TGTGCCAGCAGTTTACTAGCGGGGTTCGGTGATACGCAGTATTTT.

The CDR3 nucleotides read TGCGCCAGCAGCTCCGGGACAGGGGCCTTCACAGATACGCAGTATTTT. Its translation: CASSSGTGAFTDTQYF. The rearrangement links TRBV5-1 to TRBJ2-3; 10 bases are a match to TRBD1. The ends lost 3 bases at V and 2 bases at J; junction bases unmatched: 6. From germline, CDR1 is SGHRS and CDR2 YFSETQ. There are 16 residues in the CDR3.

The rearrangement links TRBV29-1 to TRBJ2-3, with 11 bases identical to TRBD2. The ends lost 4 bases at V and 6 bases at J; junction bases unmatched: 6. Germline CDR1 is SQVTM and CDR2 is ANQGSEA. The CDR3 consists of 14 residues. The CDR3 is CSVAVTSGADTQYF. CDR3 bases: TGCAGCGTTGCCGTGACTAGCGGGGCCGATACGCAGTATTTT.

This clonotype came up many times. The CDR3, as DNA: TGTGCCACCAGCAGAGATGGGGGAAAGAATCAGCCCCAGCATTTT. Amino acids: CATSRDGGKNQPQHF. The gene calls are TRBV15 and TRBJ1-5, with D possibly TRBD1 on 5 matching bases. CDR3 length equals 15 residues. V was clipped by 0 bases and J by 4 bases, with 10 bases between them. Germline lookup yields CDR1 LNHNV and CDR2 YYDKDF (reference sequence).

This chain uses TRBV6-5 with TRBJ2-3; the match to TRBD2 covers 13 bases. Trimming removed 5 bases from V and 3 bases from J; junction bases left unmatched: 8. CDR3 length: 17 residues. CDR1 and CDR2 (germline): MNHEY, SVGAGI. This CDR3 is CASSPQRTSGRTDTQYF. In DNA form, the CDR3 reads TGTGCCAGCAGTCCCCAGCGGACTAGCGGGAGAACAGATACGCAGTATTTT.

There are a few counts of this clonotype. CDR3 in amino acids: CASSITPIGELFF. The CDR3 DNA reads as TGCGCCAGCAGCATTACCCCTATTGGGGAGCTGTTTTTT. The chain uses TRBV5-1 and TRBJ2-2; D unclear. CDR3 length: 13 amino acids. The germline CDR1 and CDR2 sequences are SGHRS and YFSETQ. The germline V and J ends were trimmed by 4 bases and 8 bases, with 12 bases remaining between them.

Ten or more counts support this clonotype. The rearrangement uses TRBV12-3 or TRBV12-4 and TRBJ2-1; unclear D gene. V shed 1 base and J shed 1 base, with 5 bases lying between them. The CDR3 is 14 amino acids. CDR3 in amino acids: CASSLESSYNEQFF. CDR3 in DNA: TGTGCCAGCAGTTTAGAGAGTTCCTACAATGAGCAGTTCTTC.

This clonotype was seen ten or more times. The chain joins TRBV6-2 or TRBV6-3 to TRBJ2-1, with TRBD2 matching 10 bases. Per the germline V gene, CDR1 is MNHEY and CDR2 is SVGEGT. This CDR3 has 15 amino acids. V was pared by 0 bases and J by 9 bases, with 5 bases of the junction left unmatched. CDR3 loop: CASSYSSGRAGEQFF. In DNA form, the CDR3 reads TGTGCCAGCAGTTACTCGAGCGGGAGGGCCGGTGAGCAGTTCTTC.

This clonotype was counted a few times. The gene calls are TRBV7-6 and TRBJ2-3; TRBD2 matches at 9 bases. The CDR3 length is 16 residues. J was trimmed by 3 bases and V by 1 base; bases with no gene match: 5. Germline V gives CDR1 SGHVS, CDR2 FNYEAQ. CDR3 nucleotides: TGTGCCAGCAGCTTAGTCTCTAGCGGGGCGACAGATACGCAGTATTTT. Amino acids: CASSLVSSGATDTQYF.

There are a few counts of this clonotype. This rearrangement joins TRBV7-2 to TRBJ2-4, with no clear D. This CDR3 contains 13 residues. V was shortened by 5 bases and J by 3 bases, with 8 bases between the two germline ends. Germline assignment: CDR1 SGHTA and CDR2 FQGNSA. The CDR3 coding sequence is TGTGCCAGCAGCCCCGGCGACAAAAACATTCAGTACTTC. Residues: CASSPGDKNIQYF.

The CDR3: CSVVAGVYGYTF. The CDR3, as DNA: TGCAGCGTTGTAGCGGGGGTATATGGCTACACCTTC. The chain recombines TRBV29-1 with TRBJ1-2; D is possibly TRBD1 (5 bases). CDR1 is SQVTM, CDR2 ANQGSEA, per germline. Trimming took 4 bases from V and 5 from J, leaving 11 bases between them. The CDR3 runs 12 residues.

This clonotype came up many times. This rearrangement joins TRBV18 to TRBJ1-2, with D hard to call. V was shortened by 1 base and J by 5 bases, with 14 bases between the two germline ends. The CDR3 spans 15 residues. Germline CDR1 reads KGHSH; CDR2 reads LQKENI. CDR3 in DNA: TGTGCCAGCTCACCACGTCTGGGGTTCGATTATGGCTACACCTTC. Translation gives CASSPRLGFDYGYTF.

This clonotype appeared many times. The chain recombines TRBV6-6 with TRBJ2-5; maybe TRBD1 (6 bases). The CDR3 is 15 amino acids. V lost 4 bases and J 3 bases, leaving 15 bases between the germline ends. The germline CDR1 and CDR2 sequences are MNHNY and SVGAGI (reference sequence). The CDR3 spells CASSSSGVAEETQYF. The CDR3 DNA sequence: TGTGCCAGCAGTTCTTCAGGGGTGGCTGAAGAGACCCAGTACTTC.

This clonotype was picked up many times. This chain connects TRBV29-1 to TRBJ1-1; D is unresolved. Trimming took 4 bases from V and 8 from J, leaving 17 bases between them. Germline CDR1 and CDR2: SQVTM and ANQGSEA. The CDR3 totals 13 residues. This CDR3 reads CSVGGVSATEAFF. The CDR3 region has the DNA TGCAGCGTTGGAGGTGTTTCGGCAACGGAAGCTTTCTTT.

With respect to this clonotype: An end of the junction does not agree with germline; a read error may underlie this. V is TRBV7-7 and J is TRBJ2-1; tentatively, D is TRBD1 (6 bases). The CDR3 contains 15 residues. Germline V lookup: CDR1 SSHAT, CDR2 FNYEAQ (reference sequence). This CDR3 is CASSLNAPGENEQFF. The CDR3 DNA sequence: TGTGCTAGCAGCTTAAACGCTCCAGGGGAGAATGAGCAGTTCTTC.

CDR3 nucleotides: TGTGCCAGCAGAGGACTAGCGGGGGATACCGGGGAGCTGTTTTTT. Translating it yields CASRGLAGDTGELFF. The chain combines TRBV2 with TRBJ2-2; TRBD2 matches 13 bases. The CDR3 is 15 residues long. Trimming at V came to 6 bases and at J to 5 bases, leaving 3 bases not matched to a gene. Per germline, CDR1 SNHLY and CDR2 FYNNEI.

This clonotype has ten or more counts. This chain joins TRBV6-2 or TRBV6-3 and TRBJ1-1, with D hard to call. Germline CDR1 MNHEY, CDR2 SVGEGT. Trimming left V 9 bases short and J 6 bases short, with 5 bases between. The CDR3 loop spans 9 amino acids. CDR3 in DNA: TGTGCCAGTGGAGCTGAAGCTTTCTTT. Translation: CASGAEAFF.

This clonotype has only a few counts. The chain employs TRBV2 and TRBJ2-5, with D perhaps matching TRBD1 (5 bases). The CDR3 runs 14 residues. V was trimmed by 5 bases and J by 2 bases, leaving 12 bases between them. Germline CDR1 SNHLY, CDR2 FYNNEI. CDR3 protein: CASSLDIRQETQYF. In DNA form, the CDR3 reads TGTGCCAGCAGTTTGGACATCCGACAAGAGACCCAGTACTTC.

This clonotype was seen only a few times. This sequence joins TRBV6-5 and TRBJ2-2, with D possibly TRBD1 on 5 matching bases. This CDR3 region has 16 residues. Trimming took 0 bases from V and 0 from J, leaving 8 bases between them. Germline V gives CDR1 MNHEY, CDR2 SVGAGI. The DNA for the CDR3 is TGTGCCAGCAGTTACTCGCCAGGGTCGAACACCGGGGAGCTGTTTTTT. Its translation is CASSYSPGSNTGELFF.

Sample share makes this clonotype medium-sized. The chain recombines TRBV11-2 with TRBJ1-4; D gene uncertain. V dropped 3 bases and J dropped 2 bases, with 7 bases sitting between them. The germline V gene encodes CDR1 SGHAT and CDR2 FQNNGV. The CDR3 has 14 residues. CDR3 region: CASSFTRTNEKLFF. CDR3 nucleotide sequence: TGTGCCAGCAGCTTCACACGGACTAATGAAAAACTGTTTTTT.

This clonotype was seen many times. V and J are TRBV9 and TRBJ1-1; no definite D call. Trimming pared 4 bases from V and 2 bases from J, leaving 9 bases between. Per germline, CDR1 SGDLS and CDR2 YYNGEE. The CDR3 sequence is 13 residues long. The CDR3 DNA follows: TGTGCCAGCAGCCAGACATCTAACACTGAAGCTTTCTTT. Amino acid sequence: CASSQTSNTEAFF.

This clonotype has a count of ten or more. V and J are TRBV7-9 and TRBJ1-6; D remains ambiguous. The germline gives CDR1 SEHNR, CDR2 FQNEAQ (reference sequence). The CDR3 loop spans 11 amino acids. V lost 3 bases to trimming and J lost 7 bases, with 1 base between them. The CDR3 sequence: CASSLNSPLHF. The CDR3 DNA is TGTGCCAGCAGCTTGAATTCACCCCTCCACTTT.

This chain uses TRBV20-1 with TRBJ2-7; D is unresolved. V dropped 0 bases and J dropped 3 bases, with 18 bases sitting between them. CDR1 is DFQATT, CDR2 SNEGSKA, per germline (reference sequence). This CDR3 contains 16 residues. CDR3 sequence: CSARDFKSRARYEQYF. For the CDR3, the DNA is TGCAGTGCTAGAGATTTCAAGTCCCGTGCTCGCTACGAGCAGTACTTC.

The chain carries TRBV7-6 and TRBJ1-6, with unresolved D. This CDR3 spans 15 amino acids. CDR1 is SGHVS, CDR2 FNYEAQ, per germline. The V and J ends lost 7 bases and 10 bases respectively, with 20 bases between them. The CDR3 region is CASNRGSKVESPLHF. As DNA, the CDR3 is TGTGCCAGCAACCGGGGATCAAAGGTTGAATCACCCCTCCACTTT.

The V gene is TRBV29-1, the J gene TRBJ2-6, with TRBD1 as a possible D gene (5 bases). V was shortened by 6 bases and J by 0 bases, with 9 bases between the two germline ends. The CDR3 contains 14 residues. Germline CDR1 and CDR2: SQVTM and ANQGSEA. The CDR3 sequence: CSVSTVSGANVLTF. The CDR3 DNA follows: TGCAGCGTCTCGACAGTCTCTGGGGCCAACGTCCTGACTTTC.

This clonotype was seen at least ten times. The gene calls are TRBV27 and TRBJ1-1; D ambiguous. The V and J ends lost 8 bases and 3 bases respectively, with 19 bases between them. Germline V CDR1 and CDR2: MNHEY, SMNVEV (reference sequence). The CDR3 has 15 amino acids. The CDR3 here is CASPRIRWQDTEAFF. CDR3 nucleotide sequence: TGTGCCAGCCCCCGAATAAGGTGGCAAGACACTGAAGCTTTCTTT.

This clonotype occurred many times. This chain's CDR3 is CASVECKGQDGSGANVLTF. DNA for the CDR3: TGCGCCAGCGTCGAGTGTAAGGGGCAGGACGGCTCTGGGGCCAACGTCCTGACTTTC. The chain carries TRBV10-2 and TRBJ2-6; the D gene is possibly TRBD1 (5 bases). This CDR3 is 19 amino acids long. Germline CDR1 and CDR2: WSHSY and SAAADI. Trimming shortened V by 8 bases and J by 0 bases, and 23 bases separated the two germline ends.

This clonotype came up many times. This chain connects TRBV6-5 to TRBJ1-2, with 8 bases lining up with TRBD1. The CDR3 has 11 residues. Per the germline V gene, CDR1 is MNHEY and CDR2 is SVGAGI. The CDR3 loop is CTKTGGYGYTF. The CDR3 DNA reads TGTACCAAAACAGGGGGCTATGGCTACACCTTC.